This T cell receptor (beta chain) is drawn from a study of blood T cells in healthy people across ages. Study-level information: Template switching recovered approximately one barcoded beta molecule for every two T cells. Study-level points and caveats: More naive CD4+ cells and higher diversity marked long-lived donors relative to aged donors.

The length of the CDR3 is 15 residues. Trimming took 6 bases from V and 9 from J; bases not matched to a gene: 15. CDR1 is MNHEY and CDR2 is SMNVEV in the germline V gene (reference sequence). As regards this clonotype: Its antigen is undetermined.

A sample-barcoded 5' primer and a J-beta primer mix were used in a second PCR of about 7 to 11 cycles. A template-switch adaptor with 12 random nucleotides tagged each cDNA molecule. TCRdb re-called the 5' RACE reads with MiXCR, one entry per CDR3 protein. Altogether about 1,400,000 distinct CDR3 sequences are present, roughly 59% being singletons, with the ten largest covering roughly 6.3%. Material for sequencing was blood. The receptor comes from a man between 18 and 35 years old in good health. V gene TRBV27 combines with J gene TRBJ2-3; 7 bases map to TRBD2. The CDR3 sequence is CASRPLTSAGETQYF. The CDR3 coding sequence is TGTGCCAGCAGACCCCTTACGTCGGCGGGAGAAACGCAGTATTTT.